This TCR beta chain was found in a study of blood T cell repertoires in COVID-19. CDR1 MDHEN and CDR2 SYDVKM come from the germline V gene. The CDR3 contains 17 residues. V was pared by 3 bases and J by 0 bases, with 12 bases between. Clones were read by immunoSEQ multiplex PCR, and TCRdb kept only the in-frame ones, dropping some. Of approximately 15,000 clones listed, around 91% are singletons. The origin of this receptor is a man in his sixties with active COVID-19. Sequenced: peripheral blood. J is TRBJ1-6 and V is TRBV28; D remains unclear. CDR3 in amino acids: CASSLSGGNSYNSPLHF. DNA for the CDR3: TGTGCCAGCAGTTTGTCAGGAGGAAACTCCTATAATTCACCCCTCCACTTT.